Listed below are T cell receptor beta chains from one sample, sequenced in a study of blood T cell repertoires in COVID-19. Method: immunoSEQ multiplex PCR; TCRdb's copy keeps in-frame clones and lacks some. This table has just over 300,000 clones, roughly 86% appearing once. The sample consisted of peripheral blood. These receptors were taken from a young woman with COVID-19, enrolled during active disease. Each CDR3 is given with its conserved first and last residue. A D gene is named only where the DNA matches it firmly. The size of a clone is reported for some rows only, either as once, few or many, or as a class for expanded clones.

cdr3_aa | cdr3_nt | j_call | v_call | d_call | clone_size
CASSQGPGVLNTEAFF | TGTGCCAGCAGCCAAGGTCCCGGGGTCTTGAACACTGAAGCTTTCTTT | TRBJ1-1 | TRBV4-2 | . | .
CASSQQGSYGYTF | TGTGCCAGCAGTCAACAGGGATCCTATGGCTACACCTTC | TRBJ1-2 | TRBV28 | . | .
CAWKLRPFLDHGYTF | TGTGCCTGGAAACTAAGACCCTTTTTGGATCATGGCTACACCTTC | TRBJ1-2 | TRBV30 | . | .
CATSRATGGGEQYF | TGTGCCACCAGCAGAGCTACAGGGGGCGGCGAGCAGTACTTC | TRBJ2-7 | TRBV15 | TRBD1 | .
CATSPRDLRPDEQFF | TGTGCCACCAGCCCCCGGGACTTACGGCCGGATGAGCAGTTCTTC | TRBJ2-1 | TRBV15 | . | .
CASSNRGPDTQYF | TGTGCCAGCAGCAACAGGGGGCCAGATACGCAGTATTTT | TRBJ2-3 | TRBV7-9 | TRBD1 | few
CASSLSGVGADTQYF | TGTGCCAGCAGCCTAAGCGGGGTCGGGGCAGATACGCAGTATTTT | TRBJ2-3 | TRBV3-1/TRBV3-2 | TRBD2 | .
CASSRDRYYGYTF | TGTGCCAGCAGCCGGGACAGGTACTATGGCTACACCTTC | TRBJ1-2 | TRBV6-5 | TRBD1 | .
CASRGRGNTIYF | TGTGCCAGCAGGGGGCGAGGAAACACCATATATTTT | TRBJ1-3 | TRBV2 | . | .
CASGRGTGELFF | TGTGCCAGTGGGCGAGGGACCGGGGAGCTGTTTTTT | TRBJ2-2 | TRBV2 | . | .
CASTLGGAADTQYF | TGTGCCAGCACCCTCGGGGGGGCGGCAGATACGCAGTATTTT | TRBJ2-3 | TRBV9 | TRBD2 | few
CASSKDRGNTGELFF | TGTGCCAGCAGCAAGGACAGAGGGAACACCGGGGAGCTGTTTTTT | TRBJ2-2 | TRBV5-4 | . | .
CASSLLLRTGRNEQFF | TGTGCCAGCAGCTTACTGCTTCGGACAGGGAGAAATGAGCAGTTCTTC | TRBJ2-1 | TRBV7-9 | TRBD1 | .
CASRALAGDVNEQFF | TGTGCCAGCAGGGCGCTAGCGGGGGATGTCAATGAGCAGTTCTTC | TRBJ2-1 | TRBV6-5 | TRBD2 | .
CASSPGVRETQYF | TGTGCCAGCAGCCCCGGGGTGAGGGAGACCCAGTACTTC | TRBJ2-5 | TRBV3-1/TRBV3-2 | . | .
CATTGNRAPQHF | TGTGCCACAACAGGGAACCGTGCGCCCCAGCATTTT | TRBJ1-5 | TRBV28 | . | .
CASSSHRGVPEAFF | TGTGCCAGCAGCAGCCACAGGGGGGTCCCTGAAGCTTTCTTT | TRBJ1-1 | TRBV21-1 | . | once
CASSQGPRGSYGYTF | TGCGCCAGCAGCCAAGGCCCGAGGGGGAGCTATGGCTACACCTTC | TRBJ1-2 | TRBV4-1 | . | .
CASSFTPDGDSPLHF | TGTGCCAGCAGTTTTACCCCGGACGGGGATTCACCCCTCCACTTT | TRBJ1-6 | TRBV27 | . | few
CAWVSGTPGNTIYF | TGTGCCTGGGTTTCCGGGACACCTGGAAACACCATATATTTT | TRBJ1-3 | TRBV30 | . | .
CASSPSGGPQPQHF | TGCGCCAGCAGCCCATCCGGGGGGCCCCAGCCCCAGCATTTT | TRBJ1-5 | TRBV4-1 | . | .
CASSVGRPPYEQYF | TGTGCCAGCAGCGTAGGGAGACCCCCCTACGAGCAGTACTTC | TRBJ2-7 | TRBV9 | . | .
CASSLSGTGRVYNSPLHF | TGCGCCAGCAGCTTATCCGGGACAGGGAGAGTCTATAATTCACCCCTCCACTTT | TRBJ1-6 | TRBV5-1 | TRBD1 | .
CASSSSGSGELFF | TGTGCCAGCAGCTCCTCGGGGTCCGGGGAGCTGTTTTTT | TRBJ2-2 | TRBV7-2 | . | .
CSETSGETQYF | TGCAGCGAAACTTCGGGGGAGACCCAGTACTTC | TRBJ2-5 | TRBV29-1 | . | .
CASSIGTVVDYSNQPQHF | TGTGCCAGTAGTATAGGGACAGTAGTTGATTATAGCAATCAGCCCCAGCATTTT | TRBJ1-5 | TRBV19 | . | once
CASSFAGTSINNEQFF | TGTGCCAGCAGCTTCGCCGGGACTAGCATCAACAATGAGCAGTTCTTC | TRBJ2-1 | TRBV7-2 | TRBD2 | .
CASSLSRSDEKLFF | TGCGCCAGCAGCTTGAGCCGGTCGGATGAAAAACTGTTTTTT | TRBJ1-4 | TRBV5-1 | . | .
CASSLDRDNSPLHF | TGCGCCAGCAGCTTGGACAGGGACAATTCACCCCTCCACTTT | TRBJ1-6 | TRBV5-1 | . | .
CASSLESSSEKLFF | TGCGCCAGCAGCTTGGAAAGTTCGAGTGAAAAACTGTTTTTT | TRBJ1-4 | TRBV5-1 | . | .
CASSLQAVFEQYF | TGTGCCAGCAGCTTACAGGCCGTCTTCGAGCAGTACTTC | TRBJ2-7 | TRBV11-2 | . | once
CASTTGYYGYTF | TGTGCCAGCACCACAGGTTACTATGGCTACACCTTC | TRBJ1-2 | TRBV12-3/TRBV12-4 | . | .
CSVEVSFPGYTF | TGCAGCGTTGAAGTTTCTTTTCCTGGCTACACCTTC | TRBJ1-2 | TRBV29-1 | . | .
CASSPPISTGELFF | TGTGCCAGCTCACCACCGATCAGTACCGGGGAGCTGTTTTTT | TRBJ2-2 | TRBV18 | . | few
CASSFSGDPDSPLHF | TGCGCCAGCAGCTTTAGCGGAGATCCGGATTCACCCCTCCACTTT | TRBJ1-6 | TRBV5-1 | . | few
CASSPGQHSNQPQHF | TGCGCCAGCAGCCCCGGACAGCATAGCAATCAGCCCCAGCATTTT | TRBJ1-5 | TRBV5-1 | . | .
CASSEGQGAGEKLFF | TGTGCCAGCAGTGAAGGACAGGGGGCTGGAGAAAAACTGTTTTTT | TRBJ1-4 | TRBV6-1 | TRBD1 | .
CASRPPGGTEAFF | TGTGCCAGCAGGCCCCCAGGAGGAACTGAAGCTTTCTTT | TRBJ1-1 | TRBV7-9 | . | .
CASSSGGASTDTQYF | TGCGCCAGCAGCTCCGGGGGGGCCAGCACAGATACGCAGTATTTT | TRBJ2-3 | TRBV5-1 | TRBD2 | .
CASSLIHRGRGGYTF | TGTGCCAGCAGCTTGATACACAGGGGGCGGGGTGGCTACACCTTC | TRBJ1-2 | TRBV5-6 | TRBD1 | .
CASSSAGTGSDTGELFF | TGTGCCAGCAGTTCGGCGGGGACAGGGTCGGACACCGGGGAGCTGTTTTTT | TRBJ2-2 | TRBV27 | TRBD1 | .
CASRSTSGGFGEQFF | TGTGCCAGCAGAAGTACTAGCGGGGGGTTTGGTGAGCAGTTCTTC | TRBJ2-1 | TRBV9 | TRBD2 | .
CASSLGAVSYEQYF | TGTGCCAGCAGCTTAGGAGCGGTCTCCTACGAGCAGTACTTC | TRBJ2-7 | TRBV7-2 | . | .
CASSQQQGISDIQYF | TGCGCCAGCAGCCAACAACAGGGGATTTCAGACATTCAGTACTTC | TRBJ2-4 | TRBV4-3 | TRBD1 | .
CASSLDSEGSSYNEQFF | TGTGCCAGCAGCTTAGATTCGGAGGGGAGCTCCTACAATGAGCAGTTCTTC | TRBJ2-1 | TRBV11-3 | . | .
CAISAQGGNQPQHF | TGTGCCATCAGTGCGCAGGGAGGGAATCAGCCCCAGCATTTT | TRBJ1-5 | TRBV10-3 | . | once
CASSVHRDRGQPQHF | TGTGCCAGCAGCGTCCACCGGGACAGGGGTCAGCCCCAGCATTTT | TRBJ1-5 | TRBV6-2/TRBV6-3 | TRBD1 | .
CASSQTTDRDYGYTF | TGCGCCAGCAGCCAGACGACAGACCGCGACTATGGCTACACCTTC | TRBJ1-2 | TRBV4-1 | . | few
CASSLTGGAYEQYF | TGTGCCAGTAGCCTGACAGGTGGGGCCTACGAGCAGTACTTC | TRBJ2-7 | TRBV19 | . | .
CASSLGQGLDEKLFF | TGTGCCAGCAGCTTGGGACAGGGGCTGGACGAAAAACTGTTTTTT | TRBJ1-4 | TRBV7-9 | TRBD1 | .
CASSSIGGANTGELFF | TGTGCCAGCAGCTCCATCGGAGGGGCGAACACCGGGGAGCTGTTTTTT | TRBJ2-2 | TRBV7-9 | . | .
CASSLSGTLMTPQHF | TGTGCCAGCAGTTTGTCCGGGACACTAATGACGCCCCAGCATTTT | TRBJ1-5 | TRBV27 | . | .
CASNTGFSIDTQYF | TGTGCCAGCAACACAGGGTTTTCTATAGATACGCAGTATTTT | TRBJ2-3 | TRBV28 | . | .